The source of this T cell receptor (beta chain) is a study of tumor-infiltrating lymphocytes in oesophageal squamous cell carcinoma. CDR3 length: 15 residues. J lost 0 bases, V lost 7 bases, and 7 bases had no gene match. In TCRdb, the PCR reads were re-called with MiXCR into one record per CDR3 protein. The sample lists 15,000 to 20,000 distinct CDR3 sequences, 45% to 50% occurring once. This sequence was found in a male donor with esophageal squamous cell carcinoma. Sequences were obtained from esophageal tumor tissue. The rearrangement links TRBV12-3 or TRBV12-4 to TRBJ2-3; TRBD1 agrees at 7 bases. The DNA for the CDR3 is TGTGCCAGCACGTGGGACAGCCTTAGCACAGATACGCAGTATTTT. Its translation: CASTWDSLSTDTQYF.